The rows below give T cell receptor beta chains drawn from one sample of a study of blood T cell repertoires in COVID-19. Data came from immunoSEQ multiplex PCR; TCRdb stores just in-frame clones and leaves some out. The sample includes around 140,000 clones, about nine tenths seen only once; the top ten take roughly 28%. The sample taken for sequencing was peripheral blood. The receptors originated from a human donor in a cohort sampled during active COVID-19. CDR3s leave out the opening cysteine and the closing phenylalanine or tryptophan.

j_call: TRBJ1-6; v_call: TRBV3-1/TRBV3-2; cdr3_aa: ASSQTIEGTPLH
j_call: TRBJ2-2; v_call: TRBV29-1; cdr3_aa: SVRDSPNTGELF
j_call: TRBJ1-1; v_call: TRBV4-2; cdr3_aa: ASSQGTGTWTEAF
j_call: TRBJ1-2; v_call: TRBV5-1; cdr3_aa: ASSTGQVSDGYT
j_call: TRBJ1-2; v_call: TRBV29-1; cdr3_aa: SVGPDREAVS
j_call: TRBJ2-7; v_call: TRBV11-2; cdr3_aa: ASSPRDRVYEQY
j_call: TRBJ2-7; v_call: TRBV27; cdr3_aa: ASSIFLPGTGFSYEQY
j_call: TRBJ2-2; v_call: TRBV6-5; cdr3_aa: ASSYGWRGNTGELF
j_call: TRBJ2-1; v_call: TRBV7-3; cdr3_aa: ASSAKTGHNEQF
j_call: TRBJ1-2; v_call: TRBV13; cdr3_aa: ASSIGQLNYGYT
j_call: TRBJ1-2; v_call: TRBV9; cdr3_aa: ASSVGGQGAVSSGYT
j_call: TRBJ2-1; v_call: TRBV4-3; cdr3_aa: ASSQEGLSYNEQF
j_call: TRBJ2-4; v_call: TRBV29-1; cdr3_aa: SVEAGRGNIQY
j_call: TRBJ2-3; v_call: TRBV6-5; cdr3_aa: ASSYRGGRADTQY
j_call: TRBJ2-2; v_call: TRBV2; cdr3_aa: ASSQEVNTGELF
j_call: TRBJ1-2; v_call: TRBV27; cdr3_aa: ASSPQGAGGYT
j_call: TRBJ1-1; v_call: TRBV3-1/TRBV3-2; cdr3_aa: ASSQGGQGGEAF
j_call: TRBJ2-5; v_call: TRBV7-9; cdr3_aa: ASSPLITGEETQY
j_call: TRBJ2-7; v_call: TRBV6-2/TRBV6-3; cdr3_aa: ASSPQTSGAAYEQY
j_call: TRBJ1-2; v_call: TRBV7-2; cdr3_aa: ASSLGGRGGYT
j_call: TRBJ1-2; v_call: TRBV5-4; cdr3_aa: ASSLEGGYYGYT
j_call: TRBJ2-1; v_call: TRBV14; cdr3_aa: ASSPGLAGGSNYNEQF
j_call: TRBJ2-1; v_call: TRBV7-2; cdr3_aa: ASSPPSGAPYNEQF
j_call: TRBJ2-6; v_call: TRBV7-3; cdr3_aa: ASSLSPGTSSGANVLT
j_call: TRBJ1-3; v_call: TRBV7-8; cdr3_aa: ASSLVVGQSSGNTIY
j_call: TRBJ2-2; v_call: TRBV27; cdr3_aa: ASTAGAGGELF
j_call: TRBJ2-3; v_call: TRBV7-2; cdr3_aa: ASTPGLARGTDTQY
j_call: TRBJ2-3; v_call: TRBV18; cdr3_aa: ASSPGTDTQY
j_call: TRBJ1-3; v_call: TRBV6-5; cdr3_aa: ASSLTGFGNTIY
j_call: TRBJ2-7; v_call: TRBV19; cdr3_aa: ASSGLAGSYEQY
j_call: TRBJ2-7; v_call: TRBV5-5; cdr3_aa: ASSSPTGNLYEQY
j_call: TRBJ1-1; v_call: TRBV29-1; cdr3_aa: SAESPGRTEAF
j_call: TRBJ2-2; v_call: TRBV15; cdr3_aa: ATSRDEVSVNTGELF
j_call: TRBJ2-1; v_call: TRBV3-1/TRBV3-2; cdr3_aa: ASSEAGATPFHNEQF
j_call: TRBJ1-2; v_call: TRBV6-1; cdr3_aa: ASSEPGTPPFYGYT
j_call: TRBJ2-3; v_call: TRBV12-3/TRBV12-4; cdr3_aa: ASSYHWTDTQY